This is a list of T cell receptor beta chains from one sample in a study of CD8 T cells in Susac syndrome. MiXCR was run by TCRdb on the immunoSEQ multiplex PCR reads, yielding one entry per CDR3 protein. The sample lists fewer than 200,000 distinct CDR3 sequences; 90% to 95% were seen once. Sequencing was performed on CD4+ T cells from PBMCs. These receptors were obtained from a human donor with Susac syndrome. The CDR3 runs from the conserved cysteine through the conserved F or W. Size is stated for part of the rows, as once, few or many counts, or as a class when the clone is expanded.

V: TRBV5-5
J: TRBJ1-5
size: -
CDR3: CASSLGTVNQPQHF

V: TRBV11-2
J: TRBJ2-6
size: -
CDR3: CASSPVRGGLSGANVLTF

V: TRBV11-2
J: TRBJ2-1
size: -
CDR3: CASSLRTGGPLYNEQFF

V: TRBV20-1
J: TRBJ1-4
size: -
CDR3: CSAPTGTVGEKLFF

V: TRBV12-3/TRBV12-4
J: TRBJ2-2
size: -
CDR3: CASSSGAHTGELFF

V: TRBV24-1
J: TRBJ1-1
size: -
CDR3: CATSDLAGRAFF

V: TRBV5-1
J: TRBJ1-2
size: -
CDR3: CASSSWGENGYTF

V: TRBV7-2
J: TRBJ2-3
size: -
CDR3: CASSRTGGETDTQYF

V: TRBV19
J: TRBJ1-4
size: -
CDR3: CASSTGQTSNEKLFF

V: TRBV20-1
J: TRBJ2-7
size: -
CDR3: CSATDARRSAYEQYF

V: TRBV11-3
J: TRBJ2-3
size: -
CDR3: CASSLEGQGADTQYF

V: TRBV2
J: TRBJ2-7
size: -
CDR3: CASSPSEVRGEDF

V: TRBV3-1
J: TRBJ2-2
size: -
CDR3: CASRNALGEWWTGELFF

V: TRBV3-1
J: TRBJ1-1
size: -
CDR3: CASSPGTGITEAFF

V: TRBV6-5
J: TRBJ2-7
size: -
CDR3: CASSYSGTAFYEQYF

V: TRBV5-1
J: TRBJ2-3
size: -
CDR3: CASSLEQGTDTQYF

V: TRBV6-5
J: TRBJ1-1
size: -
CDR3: CASSFGTGPLNTEAFF

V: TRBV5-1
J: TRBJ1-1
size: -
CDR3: CASSWLGVRDSFMNTEAFF

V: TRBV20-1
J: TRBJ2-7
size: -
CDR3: CSAVSGTSGDYEQYF

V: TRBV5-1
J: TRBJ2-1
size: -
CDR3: CASSLAGYTSGNEQFF

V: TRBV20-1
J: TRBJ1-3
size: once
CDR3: CSANPLQPSGNTIYF

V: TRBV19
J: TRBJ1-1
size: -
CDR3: CACALRQNTEAFF

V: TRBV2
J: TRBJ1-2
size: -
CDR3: CASTEHQGYTF

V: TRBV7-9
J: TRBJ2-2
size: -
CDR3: CASSRRLATGELFF

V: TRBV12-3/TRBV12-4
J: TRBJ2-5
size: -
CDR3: CASSQEGLGVETQYF